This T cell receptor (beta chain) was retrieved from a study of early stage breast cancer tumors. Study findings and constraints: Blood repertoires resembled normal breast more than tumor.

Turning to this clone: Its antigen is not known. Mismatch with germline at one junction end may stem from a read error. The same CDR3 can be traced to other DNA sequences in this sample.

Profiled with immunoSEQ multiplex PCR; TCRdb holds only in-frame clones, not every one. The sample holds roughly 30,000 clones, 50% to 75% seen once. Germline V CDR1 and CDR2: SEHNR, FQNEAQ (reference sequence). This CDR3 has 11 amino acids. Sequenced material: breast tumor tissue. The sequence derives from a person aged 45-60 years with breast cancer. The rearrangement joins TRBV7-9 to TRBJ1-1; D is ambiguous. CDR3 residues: CASSLEAEAFF. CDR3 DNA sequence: TGTGCTAGCAGCTTAGAGGCGGAAGCTTTCTTT.